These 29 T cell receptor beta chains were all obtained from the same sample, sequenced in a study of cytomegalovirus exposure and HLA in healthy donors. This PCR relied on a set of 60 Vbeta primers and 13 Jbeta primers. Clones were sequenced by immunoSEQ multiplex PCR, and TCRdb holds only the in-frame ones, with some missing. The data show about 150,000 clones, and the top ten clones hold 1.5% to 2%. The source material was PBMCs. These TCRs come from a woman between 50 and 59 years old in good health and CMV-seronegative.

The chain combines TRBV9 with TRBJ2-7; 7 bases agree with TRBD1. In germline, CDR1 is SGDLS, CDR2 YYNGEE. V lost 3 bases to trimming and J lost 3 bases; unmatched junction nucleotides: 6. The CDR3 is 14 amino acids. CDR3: CASSGGQSNYEQYF. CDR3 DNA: TGTGCCAGCAGCGGGGGACAGTCGAACTACGAGCAGTACTTC.

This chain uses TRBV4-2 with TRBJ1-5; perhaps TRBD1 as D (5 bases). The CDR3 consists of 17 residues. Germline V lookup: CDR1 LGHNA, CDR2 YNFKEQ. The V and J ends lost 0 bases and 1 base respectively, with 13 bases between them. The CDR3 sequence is CASSQDYGGGSNQPQHF. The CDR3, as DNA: TGTGCCAGCAGCCAAGATTACGGGGGAGGAAGCAATCAGCCCCAGCATTTT.

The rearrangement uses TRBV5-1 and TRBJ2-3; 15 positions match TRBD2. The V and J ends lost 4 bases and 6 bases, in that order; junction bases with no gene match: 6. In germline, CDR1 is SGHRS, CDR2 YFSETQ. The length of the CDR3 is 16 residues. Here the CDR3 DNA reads TGCGCCAGCAGCCCGGGACTAGCGGGAGGACGGGATACGCAGTATTTT. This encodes CASSPGLAGGRDTQYF.

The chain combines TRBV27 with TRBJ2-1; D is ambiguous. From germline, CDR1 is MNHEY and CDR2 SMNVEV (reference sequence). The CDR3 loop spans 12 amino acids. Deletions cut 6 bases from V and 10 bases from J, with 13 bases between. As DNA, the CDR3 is TGTGCCAGCAGCCCTACCGCCGAGGAGCAGTTCTTC. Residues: CASSPTAEEQFF.

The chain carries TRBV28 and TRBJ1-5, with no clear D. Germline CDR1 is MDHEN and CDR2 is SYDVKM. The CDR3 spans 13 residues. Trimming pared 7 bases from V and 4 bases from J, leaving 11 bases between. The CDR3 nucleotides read TGTGCCAGCACTTATATCGTGAATCAGCCCCAGCATTTT. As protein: CASTYIVNQPQHF. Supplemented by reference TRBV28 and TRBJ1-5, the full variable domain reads DVKVTQSSRYLVKRTGEKVFLECVQDMDHENMFWYRQDPGLGLRLIYFSYDVKMKEKGDIPEGYSVSREKKERFSLILESASTNQTSMYLCASTYIVNQPQHFGDGTRLSIL.

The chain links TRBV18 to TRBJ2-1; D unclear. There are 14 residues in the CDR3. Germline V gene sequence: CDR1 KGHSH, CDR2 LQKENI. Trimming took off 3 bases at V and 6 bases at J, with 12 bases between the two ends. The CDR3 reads CASSPFASSNEQFF. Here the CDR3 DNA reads TGTGCCAGCTCACCTTTCGCTAGTTCCAATGAGCAGTTCTTC.

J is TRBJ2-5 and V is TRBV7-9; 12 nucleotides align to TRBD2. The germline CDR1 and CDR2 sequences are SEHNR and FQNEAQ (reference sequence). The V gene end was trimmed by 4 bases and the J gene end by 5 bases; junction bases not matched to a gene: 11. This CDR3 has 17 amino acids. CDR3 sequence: CASSSLTLAGGHETQYF. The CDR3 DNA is TGTGCCAGCAGCTCCCTGACCCTAGCGGGGGGGCACGAGACCCAGTACTTC.

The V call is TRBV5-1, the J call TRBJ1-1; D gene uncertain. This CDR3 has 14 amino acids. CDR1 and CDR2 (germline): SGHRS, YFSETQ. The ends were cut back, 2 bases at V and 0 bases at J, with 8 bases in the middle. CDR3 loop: CASSFEGVNTEAFF. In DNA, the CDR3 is TGCGCCAGCAGCTTTGAAGGAGTGAACACTGAAGCTTTCTTT.

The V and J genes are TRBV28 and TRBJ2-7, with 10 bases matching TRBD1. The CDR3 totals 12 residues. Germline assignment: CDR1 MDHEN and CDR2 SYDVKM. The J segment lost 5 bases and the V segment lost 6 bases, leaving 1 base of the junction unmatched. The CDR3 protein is CASRGQGNEQYF. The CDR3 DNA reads TGTGCCAGCAGGGGACAGGGGAACGAGCAGTACTTC.

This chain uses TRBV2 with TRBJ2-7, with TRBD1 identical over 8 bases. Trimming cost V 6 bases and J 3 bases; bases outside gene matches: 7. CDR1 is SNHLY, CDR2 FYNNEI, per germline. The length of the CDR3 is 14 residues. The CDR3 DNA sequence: TGTGCCAGCAGCAAGGACAGGGTCGGCTACGAGCAGTACTTC. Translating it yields CASSKDRVGYEQYF. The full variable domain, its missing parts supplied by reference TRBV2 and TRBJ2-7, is EPEVTQTPSHQVTQMGQEVILRCVPISNHLYFYWYRQILGQKVEFLVSFYNNEISEKSEIFDDQFSVERPDGSNFTLKIRSTKLEDSAMYFCASSKDRVGYEQYFGPGTRLTVT.

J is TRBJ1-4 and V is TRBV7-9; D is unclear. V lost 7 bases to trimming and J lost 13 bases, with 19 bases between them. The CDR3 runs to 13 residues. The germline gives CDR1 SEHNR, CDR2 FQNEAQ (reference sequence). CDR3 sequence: CASNIPQVPLLFF. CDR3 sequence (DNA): TGTGCCAGCAACATCCCCCAGGTCCCGTTACTGTTTTTT.

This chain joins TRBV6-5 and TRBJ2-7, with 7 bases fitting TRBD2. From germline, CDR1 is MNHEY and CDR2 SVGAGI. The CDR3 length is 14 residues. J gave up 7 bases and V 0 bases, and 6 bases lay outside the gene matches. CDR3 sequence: CASSYSPTGGEQYF. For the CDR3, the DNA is TGTGCCAGCAGTTACTCCCCAACCGGGGGGGAGCAGTACTTC.

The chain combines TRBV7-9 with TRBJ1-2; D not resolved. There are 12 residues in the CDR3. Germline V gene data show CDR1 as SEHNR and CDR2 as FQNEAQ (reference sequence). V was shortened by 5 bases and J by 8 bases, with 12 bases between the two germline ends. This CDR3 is CASSALARGYTF. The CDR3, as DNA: TGTGCCAGCAGCGCTCTAGCAAGGGGCTACACCTTC. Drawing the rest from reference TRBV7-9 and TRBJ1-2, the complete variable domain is DTGVSQNPRHKITKRGQNVTFRCDPISEHNRLYWYRQTLGQGPEFLTYFQNEAQLEKSRLLSDRFSAERPKGSFSTLEIQRTEQGDSAMYLCASSALARGYTFGSGTRLTVV.

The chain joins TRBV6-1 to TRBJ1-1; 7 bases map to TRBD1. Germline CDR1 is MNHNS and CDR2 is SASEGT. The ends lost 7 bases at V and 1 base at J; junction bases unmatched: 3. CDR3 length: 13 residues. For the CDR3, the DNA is TGTGCCAGCACCTACAGGGGGAACACTGAAGCTTTCTTT. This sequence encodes CASTYRGNTEAFF.

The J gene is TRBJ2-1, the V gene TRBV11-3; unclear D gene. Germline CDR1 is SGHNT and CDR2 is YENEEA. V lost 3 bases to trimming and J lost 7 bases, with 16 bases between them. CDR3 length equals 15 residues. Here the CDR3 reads CASSFRLGRQNEQFF. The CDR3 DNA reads TGTGCCAGCAGCTTTAGGCTGGGCAGGCAGAATGAGCAGTTCTTC.

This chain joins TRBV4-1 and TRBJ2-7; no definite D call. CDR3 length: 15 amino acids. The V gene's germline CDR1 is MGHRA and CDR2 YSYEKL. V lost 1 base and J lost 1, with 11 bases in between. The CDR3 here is CASSQAFFGSYEQYF. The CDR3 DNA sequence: TGCGCCAGCAGCCAAGCTTTTTTCGGGTCCTACGAGCAGTACTTC.

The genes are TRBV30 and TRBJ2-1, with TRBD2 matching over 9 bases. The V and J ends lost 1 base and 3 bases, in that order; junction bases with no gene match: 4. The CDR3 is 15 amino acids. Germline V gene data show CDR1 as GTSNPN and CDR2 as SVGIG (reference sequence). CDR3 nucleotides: TGTGCCTGGAGTGGGGCGGGGGGGGTCTACAATGAGCAGTTCTTC. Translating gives CAWSGAGGVYNEQFF. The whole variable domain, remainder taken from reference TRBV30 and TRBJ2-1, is SQTIHQWPATLVQPVGSPLSLECTVEGTSNPNLYWYRQAAGRGLQLLFYSVGIGQISSEVPQNLSASRPQDRQFILSSKKLLLSDSGFYLCAWSGAGGVYNEQFFGPGTRLTVL.

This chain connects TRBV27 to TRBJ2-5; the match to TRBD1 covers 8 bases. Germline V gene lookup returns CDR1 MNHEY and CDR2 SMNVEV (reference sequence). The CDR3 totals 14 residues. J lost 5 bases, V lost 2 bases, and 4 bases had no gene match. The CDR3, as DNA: TGTGCCAGCAGTTTAAGGACAGGGTGGGAGACCCAGTACTTC. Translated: CASSLRTGWETQYF.

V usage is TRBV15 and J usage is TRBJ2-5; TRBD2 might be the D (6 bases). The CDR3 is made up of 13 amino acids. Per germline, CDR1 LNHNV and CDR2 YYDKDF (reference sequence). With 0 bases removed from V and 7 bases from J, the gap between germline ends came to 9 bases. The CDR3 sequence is CATSREGGATQYF. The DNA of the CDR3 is TGTGCCACCAGCAGAGAGGGAGGAGCGACCCAGTACTTC.

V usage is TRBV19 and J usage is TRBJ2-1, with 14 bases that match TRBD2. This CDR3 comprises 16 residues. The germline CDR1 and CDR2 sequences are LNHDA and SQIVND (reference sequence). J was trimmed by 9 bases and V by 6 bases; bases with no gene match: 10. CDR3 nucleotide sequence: TGTGCCAGTAGCCCAGCGGGACTAGCGGGAGAGGGTGAGCAGTTCTTC. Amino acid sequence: CASSPAGLAGEGEQFF.

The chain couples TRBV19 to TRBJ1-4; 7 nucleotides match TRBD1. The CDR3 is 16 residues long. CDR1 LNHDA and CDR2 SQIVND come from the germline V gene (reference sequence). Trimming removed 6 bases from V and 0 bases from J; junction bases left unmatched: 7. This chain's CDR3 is CASRGWGQSTNEKLFF. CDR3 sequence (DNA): TGTGCCAGTAGGGGATGGGGACAGTCAACTAATGAAAAACTGTTTTTT. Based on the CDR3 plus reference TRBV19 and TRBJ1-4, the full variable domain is DGGITQSPKYLFRKEGQNVTLSCEQNLNHDAMYWYRQDPGQGLRLIYYSQIVNDFQKGDIAEGYSVSREKKESFPLTVTSAQKNPTAFYLCASRGWGQSTNEKLFFGSGTQLSVL.

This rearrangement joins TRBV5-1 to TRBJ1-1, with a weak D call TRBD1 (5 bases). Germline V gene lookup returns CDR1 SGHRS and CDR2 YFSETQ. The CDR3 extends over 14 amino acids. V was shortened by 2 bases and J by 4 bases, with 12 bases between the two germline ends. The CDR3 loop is CASSFQGEGTEAFF. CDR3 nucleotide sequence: TGCGCCAGCAGCTTTCAGGGTGAAGGCACTGAAGCTTTCTTT. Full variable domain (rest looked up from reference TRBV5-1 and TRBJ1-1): KAGVTQTPRYLIKTRGQQVTLSCSPISGHRSVSWYQQTPGQGLQFLFEYFSETQRNKGNFPGRFSGRQFSNSRSEMNVSTLELGDSALYLCASSFQGEGTEAFFGQGTRLTVV.

The CDR3: CASSLVEGLGMTGELFF. CDR3 nucleotides: TGTGCCAGCAGCTTAGTTGAGGGACTAGGGATGACCGGGGAGCTGTTTTTT. J is TRBJ2-2 and V is TRBV7-2; 8 bases are shared with TRBD2. This CDR3 is 17 amino acids long. Trimming at V came to 1 base and at J to 5 bases, leaving 9 bases not matched to a gene. The germline V gene encodes CDR1 SGHTA and CDR2 FQGNSA.

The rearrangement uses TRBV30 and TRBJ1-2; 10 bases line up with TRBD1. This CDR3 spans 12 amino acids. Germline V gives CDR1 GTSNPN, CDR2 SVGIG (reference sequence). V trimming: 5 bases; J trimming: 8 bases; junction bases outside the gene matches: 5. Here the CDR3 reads CAWGGQGRGYTF. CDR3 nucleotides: TGTGCCTGGGGGGGACAGGGGCGAGGCTACACCTTC.

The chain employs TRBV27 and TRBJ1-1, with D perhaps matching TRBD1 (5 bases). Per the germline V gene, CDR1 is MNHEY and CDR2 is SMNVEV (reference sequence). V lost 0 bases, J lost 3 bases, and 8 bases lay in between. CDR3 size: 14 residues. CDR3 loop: CASSLSWGYTEAFF. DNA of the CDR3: TGTGCCAGCAGTTTATCGTGGGGCTACACTGAAGCTTTCTTT.

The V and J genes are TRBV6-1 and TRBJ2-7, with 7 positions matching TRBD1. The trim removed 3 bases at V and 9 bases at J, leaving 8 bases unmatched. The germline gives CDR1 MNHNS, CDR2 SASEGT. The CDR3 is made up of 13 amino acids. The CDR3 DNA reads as TGTGCCAGCAGTGACGCCTACCAGGGGGTGCAGTACTTC. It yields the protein CASSDAYQGVQYF.

The CDR3 loop reads CASSFVAGGFKETQYF. The CDR3 DNA reads as TGTGCCAGCAGTTTTGTAGCGGGGGGGTTTAAAGAGACCCAGTACTTC. V usage is TRBV27 and J usage is TRBJ2-5; 11 positions agree with TRBD2. The trim removed 3 bases at V and 3 bases at J, leaving 6 bases unmatched. Germline CDR1 reads MNHEY; CDR2 reads SMNVEV (reference sequence). The CDR3 extends over 16 amino acids.

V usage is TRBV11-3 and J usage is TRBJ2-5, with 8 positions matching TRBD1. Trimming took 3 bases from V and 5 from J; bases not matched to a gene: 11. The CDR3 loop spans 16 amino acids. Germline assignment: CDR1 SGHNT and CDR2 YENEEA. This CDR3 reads CASSFGLSGGEETQYF. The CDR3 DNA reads TGTGCCAGCAGCTTCGGCCTCTCAGGGGGCGAGGAGACCCAGTACTTC.

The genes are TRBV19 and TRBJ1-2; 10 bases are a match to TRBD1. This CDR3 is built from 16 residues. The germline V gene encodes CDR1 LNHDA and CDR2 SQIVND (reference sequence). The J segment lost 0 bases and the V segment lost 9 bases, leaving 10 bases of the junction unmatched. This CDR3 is CARQSGTGESNYGYTF. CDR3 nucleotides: TGTGCCAGACAGTCCGGGACAGGGGAATCTAACTATGGCTACACCTTC.